This record concerns one T cell receptor beta chain sequence. The source of the sample is a study of patients and donors after allogeneic stem cell transplantation. One entry per CDR3 protein, called by TCRdb with MiXCR from the RT-PCR reads. This sample has 920,000 or so distinct CDR3 sequences, with roughly 18% found just once. The clonotype was recovered from a human donor who was either an allogeneic HSCT recipient or a stem cell or donor lymphocyte infusion donor (not recorded which). It is not recorded whose cells these are; they may come from a transplant donor. The source material was blood, either unsorted or a sorted T cell fraction (not recorded which).

This CDR3 is CASRVGGTNAFF. The CDR3 coding sequence is TGTGCCAGCAGGGTCGGAGGGACCAACGCTTTCTTT. V gene TRBV6-1 combines with J gene TRBJ1-1; D perhaps matches TRBD1 (5 bases). Germline V gene sequence: CDR1 MNHNS, CDR2 SASEGT. Trimming cost V 6 bases and J 11 bases, with 16 bases left between them. CDR3 size: 12 residues.